This T cell receptor (beta chain) was sequenced for a study of blood T cell repertoires in COVID-19. Authors' analysis steps: Reference gene primer amplification gave estimated nucleated cell counts. TCRdb's copy holds only in-frame clones and misses some; the assay was immunoSEQ multiplex PCR. V and J calls and clone size are as listed in that table; D and trimming were resolved from the DNA. The repertoire holds 100,000 to 150,000 clones, with 84% as singletons. Donors in Cohort 3 who had recovered were those with two negative PCRs, healthcare professional clearance, or resolution of their symptoms. This CDR3 spans 15 amino acids. Germline V gives CDR1 LGHDT, CDR2 YNNKEL (reference sequence). Trimming pared 4 bases from V and 3 bases from J, leaving 15 bases between.

This sequence originates from a woman in her thirties who had recovered from COVID-19. The chain links TRBV3-1 (or the pseudogene TRBV3-2) to TRBJ2-5, with D possibly TRBD1 on 6 matching bases. The sample consisted of PBMCs or T cells enriched from blood (not recorded which). The CDR3 nucleotides are TGTGCCAGCAGCCTTAGGGGACAAGGGGAAGAGACCCAGTACTTC. The encoded protein is CASSLRGQGEETQYF.